The 9 T cell receptor beta chains below were found in one sample sequenced in a study of early stage breast cancer tumors. Libraries were prepared by immunoSEQ multiplex PCR; TCRdb keeps only in-frame clonotypes and omits some of them. The sample has about 53,000 clones, 85% to 95% seen once; the top ten hold about 5%. Specimen: blood. The receptors were sampled from a person in their 70s with breast cancer.

In this sample, this clone turned up a few times. This CDR3 is also generated by other DNA sequences in the sample. The gene calls are TRBV19 and TRBJ1-2; possibly TRBD1 for D (6 bases). CDR3 length: 13 residues. The germline V and J ends were trimmed by 3 bases and 4 bases, with 9 bases remaining between them. Germline CDR1 LNHDA, CDR2 SQIVND (reference sequence). CDR3 in DNA: TGTGCCAGTAGTATCCTGGGGGCCTATGGCTACACCTTC. Translated: CASSILGAYGYTF.

The rearrangement uses TRBV19 and TRBJ1-2; D may be TRBD1 (5 bases). The CDR3 consists of 14 residues. From germline, CDR1 is LNHDA and CDR2 SQIVND (reference sequence). V was clipped by 7 bases and J by 6 bases, with 18 bases between them. The CDR3 loop reads CASTPTRGKDGYTF. The CDR3 DNA reads as TGTGCCAGTACTCCGACCCGGGGGAAGGATGGCTACACCTTC.

The chain combines TRBV5-1 with TRBJ1-5; 7 bases are a match to TRBD1. J was trimmed by 4 bases and V by 4 bases; bases with no gene match: 2. CDR3 length: 13 amino acids. Germline V CDR1 and CDR2: SGHRS, YFSETQ. The DNA of the CDR3 is TGCGCCAGCAGCGCAGGGGGAAATCAGCCCCAGCATTTT. Protein sequence: CASSAGGNQPQHF.

This clone was seen only once. This chain links TRBV19 with TRBJ1-2, with TRBD1 matching over 7 bases. This CDR3 contains 16 residues. V shed 3 bases and J 4 bases; nucleotides not matched to a gene: 11. The V gene's germline CDR1 is LNHDA and CDR2 SQIVND (reference sequence). In DNA, the CDR3 is TGTGCCAGTAGTATCAATCGGGACAGAGGACCCTATGGCTACACCTTC. Its translation: CASSINRDRGPYGYTF.

The V and J genes are TRBV7-9 and TRBJ1-5; possible D gene TRBD1, 6 bases. The CDR3 is 17 residues long. Germline loops: CDR1 SEHNR, CDR2 FQNEAQ (reference sequence). Trimming removed 5 bases from V and 2 bases from J, with 19 bases in between. For the CDR3, the DNA is TGTGCCAGCAGCCCCTCCCCGGGACAAATGGGCAATCAGCCCCAGCATTTT. Protein: CASSPSPGQMGNQPQHF.

This clone has just a few counts. This rearrangement joins TRBV28 to TRBJ2-2; D call uncertain. Between the trimmed V and J ends, which lost 8 bases and 6 bases, there was a span of 16 bases. The CDR3 runs to 14 residues. From germline, CDR1 is MDHEN and CDR2 SYDVKM. The CDR3 DNA follows: TGTGCCAGCGCCGCGCAGGAACGTCCCGGGGAGCTGTTTTTT. Encoded protein: CASAAQERPGELFF.

This chain joins TRBV27 and TRBJ2-3, with 11 bases fitting TRBD2. The CDR3 has 16 amino acids. Germline CDR1 is MNHEY and CDR2 is SMNVEV (reference sequence). The V and J ends lost 2 bases and 2 bases, in that order; junction bases with no gene match: 3. For the CDR3, the DNA is TGTGCCAGCAGTTTACCACTAGCGGGGGTCACAGATACGCAGTATTTT. This encodes CASSLPLAGVTDTQYF.

This chain uses TRBV30 with TRBJ2-2, with TRBD2 matching 8 bases. Per germline, CDR1 GTSNPN and CDR2 SVGIG (reference sequence). The CDR3 is 14 amino acids. Trimming cost V 4 bases and J 4 bases; bases outside gene matches: 5. CDR3 bases: TGTGCCTGGACAGGGACTAGACTCACCGGGGAGCTGTTTTTT. This codes for CAWTGTRLTGELFF.

The genes are TRBV4-1 and TRBJ1-1; 8 positions agree with TRBD1. Germline CDR1 is MGHRA and CDR2 is YSYEKL. The V gene end was trimmed by 1 base and the J gene end by 5 bases; junction bases not matched to a gene: 12. The CDR3 runs to 17 residues. CDR3 residues: CASSQGLRGRVGTEAFF. The CDR3 region has the DNA TGCGCCAGCAGCCAAGGTCTCAGGGGGCGAGTCGGGACTGAAGCTTTCTTT.